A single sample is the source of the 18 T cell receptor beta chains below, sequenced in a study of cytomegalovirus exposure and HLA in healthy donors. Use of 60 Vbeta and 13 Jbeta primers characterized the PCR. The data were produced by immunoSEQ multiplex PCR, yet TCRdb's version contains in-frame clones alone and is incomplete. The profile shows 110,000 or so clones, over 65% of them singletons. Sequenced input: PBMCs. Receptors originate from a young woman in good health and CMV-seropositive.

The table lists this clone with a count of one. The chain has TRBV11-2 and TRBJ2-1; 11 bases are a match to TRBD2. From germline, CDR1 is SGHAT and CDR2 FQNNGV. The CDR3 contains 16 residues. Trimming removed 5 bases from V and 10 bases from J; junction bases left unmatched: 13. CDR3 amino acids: CASSPETSGVQLEQFF. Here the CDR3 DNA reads TGTGCCAGCAGCCCCGAGACTAGCGGGGTCCAGCTGGAGCAGTTCTTC.

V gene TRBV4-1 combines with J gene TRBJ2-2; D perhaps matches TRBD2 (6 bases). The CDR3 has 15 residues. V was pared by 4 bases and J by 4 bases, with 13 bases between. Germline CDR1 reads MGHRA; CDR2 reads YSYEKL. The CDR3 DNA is TGCGCCAGCAGCCCCACGCGGGGTCGCACCGGGGAGCTGTTTTTT. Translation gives CASSPTRGRTGELFF.

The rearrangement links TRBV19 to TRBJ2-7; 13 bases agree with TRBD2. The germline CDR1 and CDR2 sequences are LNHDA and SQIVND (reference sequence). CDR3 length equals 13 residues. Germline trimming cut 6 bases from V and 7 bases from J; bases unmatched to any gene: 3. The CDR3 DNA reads TGTGCCAGTAGCCCGGGACTAGCGGGGGAGCAGTACTTC. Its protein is CASSPGLAGEQYF. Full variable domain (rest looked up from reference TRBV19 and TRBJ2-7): DGGITQSPKYLFRKEGQNVTLSCEQNLNHDAMYWYRQDPGQGLRLIYYSQIVNDFQKGDIAEGYSVSREKKESFPLTVTSAQKNPTAFYLCASSPGLAGEQYFGPGTRLTVT.

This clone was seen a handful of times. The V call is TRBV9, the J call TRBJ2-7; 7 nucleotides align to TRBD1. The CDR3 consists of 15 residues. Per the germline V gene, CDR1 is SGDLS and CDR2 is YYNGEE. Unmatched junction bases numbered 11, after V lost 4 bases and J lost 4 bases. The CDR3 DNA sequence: TGTGCCAGCAGCCCCATCCCGGGACAGAGTTACGAGCAGTACTTC. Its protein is CASSPIPGQSYEQYF.

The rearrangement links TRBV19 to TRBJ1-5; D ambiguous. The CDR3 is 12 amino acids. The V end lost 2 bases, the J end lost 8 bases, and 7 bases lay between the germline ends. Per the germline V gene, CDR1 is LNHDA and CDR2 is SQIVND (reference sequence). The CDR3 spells CASSIYGEPQHF. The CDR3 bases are TGTGCCAGTAGTATATACGGTGAGCCCCAGCATTTT. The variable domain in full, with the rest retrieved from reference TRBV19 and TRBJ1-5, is DGGITQSPKYLFRKEGQNVTLSCEQNLNHDAMYWYRQDPGQGLRLIYYSQIVNDFQKGDIAEGYSVSREKKESFPLTVTSAQKNPTAFYLCASSIYGEPQHFGDGTRLSIL.

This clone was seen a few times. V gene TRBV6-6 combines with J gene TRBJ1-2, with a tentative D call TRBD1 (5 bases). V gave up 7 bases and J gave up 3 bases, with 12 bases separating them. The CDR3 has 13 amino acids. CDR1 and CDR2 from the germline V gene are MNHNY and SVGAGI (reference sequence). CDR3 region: CASTTGSDYGYTF. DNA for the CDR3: TGTGCCAGCACCACAGGTTCAGACTATGGCTACACCTTC.

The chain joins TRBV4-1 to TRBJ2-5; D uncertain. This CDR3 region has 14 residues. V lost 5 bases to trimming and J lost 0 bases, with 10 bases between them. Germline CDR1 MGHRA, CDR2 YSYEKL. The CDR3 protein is CASSLDKYQETQYF. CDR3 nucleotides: TGCGCCAGCAGCTTAGACAAGTACCAAGAGACCCAGTACTTC.

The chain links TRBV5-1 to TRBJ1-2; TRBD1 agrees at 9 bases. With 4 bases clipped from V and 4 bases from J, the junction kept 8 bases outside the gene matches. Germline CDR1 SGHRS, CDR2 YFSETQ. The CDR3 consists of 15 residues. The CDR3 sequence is CASSPGGQGGYGYTF. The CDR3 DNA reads TGCGCCAGCAGCCCGGGGGGACAGGGCGGCTATGGCTACACCTTC.

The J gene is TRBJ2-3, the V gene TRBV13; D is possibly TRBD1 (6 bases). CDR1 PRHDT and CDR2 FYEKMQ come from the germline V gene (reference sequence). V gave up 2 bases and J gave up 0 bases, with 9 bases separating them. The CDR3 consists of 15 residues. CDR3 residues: CASSLRQGSTDTQYF. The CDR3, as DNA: TGTGCCAGCAGCTTACGTCAGGGGAGCACAGATACGCAGTATTTT.

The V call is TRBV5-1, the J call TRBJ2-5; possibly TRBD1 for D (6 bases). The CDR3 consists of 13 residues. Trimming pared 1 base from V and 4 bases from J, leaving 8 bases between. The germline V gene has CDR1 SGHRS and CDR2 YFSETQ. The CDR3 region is CASSLTGLETQYF. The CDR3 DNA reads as TGCGCCAGCAGCTTGACAGGGCTAGAGACCCAGTACTTC.

CDR3 in DNA: TGCAGCTCACGGACAGGGGACAACACTGAAGCTTTCTTT. Residues: CSSRTGDNTEAFF. The chain is built from TRBV29-1 and TRBJ1-1, with TRBD1 matching over 9 bases. CDR3 length: 13 residues. Germline V gene sequence: CDR1 SQVTM, CDR2 ANQGSEA. The trim removed 8 bases at V and 2 bases at J, leaving 6 bases unmatched.

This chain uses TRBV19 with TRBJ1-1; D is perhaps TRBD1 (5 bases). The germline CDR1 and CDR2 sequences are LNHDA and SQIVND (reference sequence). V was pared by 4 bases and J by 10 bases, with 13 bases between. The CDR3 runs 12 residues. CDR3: CASSNGRQGAFF. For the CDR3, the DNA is TGTGCCAGTAGTAACGGACGCCAGGGAGCTTTCTTT.

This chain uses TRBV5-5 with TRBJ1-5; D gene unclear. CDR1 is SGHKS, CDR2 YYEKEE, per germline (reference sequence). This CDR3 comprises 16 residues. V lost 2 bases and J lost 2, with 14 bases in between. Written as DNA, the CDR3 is TGTGCCAGCAGCTTCCTTCCCGGGGAGCGCAATCAGCCCCAGCATTTT. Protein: CASSFLPGERNQPQHF.

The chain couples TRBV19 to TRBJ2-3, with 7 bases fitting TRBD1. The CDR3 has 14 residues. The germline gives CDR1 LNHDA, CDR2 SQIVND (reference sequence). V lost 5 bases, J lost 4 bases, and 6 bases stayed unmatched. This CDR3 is CASSFRTGSDTQYF. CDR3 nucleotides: TGTGCCAGTAGTTTCCGGACAGGCTCAGATACGCAGTATTTT.

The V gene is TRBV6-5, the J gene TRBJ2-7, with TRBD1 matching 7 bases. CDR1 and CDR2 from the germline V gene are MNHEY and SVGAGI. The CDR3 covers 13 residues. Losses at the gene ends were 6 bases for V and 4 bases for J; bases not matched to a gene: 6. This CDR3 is CASRRGLLYEQYF. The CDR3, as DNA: TGTGCCAGCAGGAGGGGGCTCCTTTACGAGCAGTACTTC.

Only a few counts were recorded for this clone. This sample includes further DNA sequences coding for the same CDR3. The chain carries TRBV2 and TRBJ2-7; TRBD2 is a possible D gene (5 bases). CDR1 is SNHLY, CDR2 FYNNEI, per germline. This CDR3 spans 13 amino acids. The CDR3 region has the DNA TGTTCCATCAAGGAGGACGCGGCCTACGAGCAGTACTTC. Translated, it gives CSIKEDAAYEQYF.

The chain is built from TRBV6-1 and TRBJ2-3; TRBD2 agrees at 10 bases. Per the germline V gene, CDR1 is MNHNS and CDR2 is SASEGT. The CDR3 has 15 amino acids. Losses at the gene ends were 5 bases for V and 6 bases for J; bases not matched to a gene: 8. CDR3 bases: TGTGCCAGCAGTCTGGGGCTAGCGGGAGTCGATACGCAGTATTTT. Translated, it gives CASSLGLAGVDTQYF.

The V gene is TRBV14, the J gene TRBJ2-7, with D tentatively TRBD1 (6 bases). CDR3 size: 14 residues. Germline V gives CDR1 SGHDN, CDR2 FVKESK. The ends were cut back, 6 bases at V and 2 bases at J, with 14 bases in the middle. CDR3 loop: CASSIGTRAYEQYF. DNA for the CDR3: TGTGCCAGCAGTATCGGGACAAGAGCCTACGAGCAGTACTTC.